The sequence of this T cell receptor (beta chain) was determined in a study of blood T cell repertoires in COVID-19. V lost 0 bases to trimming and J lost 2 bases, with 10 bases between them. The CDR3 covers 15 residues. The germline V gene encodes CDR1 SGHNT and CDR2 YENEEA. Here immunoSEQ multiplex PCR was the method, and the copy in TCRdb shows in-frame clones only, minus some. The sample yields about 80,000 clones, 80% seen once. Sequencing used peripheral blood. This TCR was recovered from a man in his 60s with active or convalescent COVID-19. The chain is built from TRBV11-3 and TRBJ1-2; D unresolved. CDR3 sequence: CASSLDSSGNYGYTF. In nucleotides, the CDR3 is TGTGCCAGCAGCTTAGATTCCTCGGGGAACTATGGCTACACCTTC.